These 26 T cell receptor beta chains came from one sample sequenced in a study of blood T cell repertoires in COVID-19 (dated by TCRdb to 2018 to 2020). To prepare the library, the immunoSEQ multiplex PCR assay was applied. Sourced from immuneACCESS, this table was stored by TCRdb with only in-frame sequences that have V and J called. A share of the clones is absent; for the studies checked, an unresolved V gene accounts for under half, and the remainder has no known explanation. The sample records some 130,000 clones, more than 70% of which are singletons. Over 9% of the sample is held by the ten biggest clonotypes. Sequencing was carried out using peripheral blood. The receptors shown here come from a man between 50 and 59 years old with acute or convalescent COVID-19.

The chain employs TRBV21-1 and TRBJ2-6; the table assigns TRBD1, which was not confirmed against the DNA. TRBV21-1 is a recognized pseudogene. The CDR3 consists of 19 residues. In nucleotides, the CDR3 is TGTGCCAGCAGCGAAACCCACAGGGCGTTACACTCTGGGGCCAACGTCCTGACTTTC. Amino acid sequence: CASSETHRALHSGANVLTF.

The chain employs TRBV7-2 and TRBJ1-6, with a possible D match to TRBD1 (6 bases). This CDR3 region has 13 residues. Trimming took 5 bases from V and 9 from J, leaving 11 bases between them. Germline assignment: CDR1 SGHTA and CDR2 FQGNSA. This chain's CDR3 is CASSIRGGSPLHF. The CDR3 nucleotides read TGTGCCAGCAGCATACGAGGGGGTTCACCCCTCCACTTT.

The V gene is TRBV7-9, the J gene TRBJ1-4; 8 positions match TRBD1. The ends lost 4 bases at V and 5 bases at J; junction bases unmatched: 12. The CDR3 consists of 17 residues. Germline CDR1 and CDR2: SEHNR and FQNEAQ (reference sequence). In DNA, the CDR3 is TGTGCCAGCAGCTCGGACAGGGATGTTTTGGAGAATGAAAAACTGTTTTTT. Amino acid sequence: CASSSDRDVLENEKLFF.

This sequence joins TRBV24-1 and TRBJ2-1; 8 bases fit TRBD2. The V segment lost 3 bases and the J segment 4 bases; nucleotides outside the gene matches: 1. This CDR3 comprises 14 residues. Looked up from germline, CDR1 is KGHDR and CDR2 is SFDVKD. The CDR3 bases are TGTGCCACCAGTGATAGCGGGGGTTACAATGAGCAGTTCTTC. Translated, it gives CATSDSGGYNEQFF.

The chain couples TRBV5-4 to TRBJ1-4; TRBD1 is a possible D gene (5 bases). The V end was cut by 0 bases, the J end by 7 bases, with 13 bases between. Germline assignment: CDR1 SGHNT and CDR2 YYREEE (reference sequence). This CDR3 contains 15 residues. This CDR3 reads CASSLGGRVAEKLFF. DNA for the CDR3: TGTGCCAGCAGCTTGGGGGGGAGGGTGGCTGAAAAACTGTTTTTT.

V and J are TRBV5-5 and TRBJ1-5; 7 bases map to TRBD1. Germline V gives CDR1 SGHKS, CDR2 YYEKEE (reference sequence). The V segment lost 4 bases and the J segment 0 bases; nucleotides outside the gene matches: 10. The CDR3 is 17 amino acids. The CDR3 DNA is TGTGCCAGCAGCCCACCGACAGGGCATTATAGCAATCAGCCCCAGCATTTT. It yields the protein CASSPPTGHYSNQPQHF.

This chain links TRBV9 with TRBJ2-7; 7 bases fit TRBD1. The germline gives CDR1 SGDLS, CDR2 YYNGEE. The CDR3 runs to 14 residues. With V trimmed by 0 bases and J by 1 base, 1 base remained unmatched. CDR3 amino acids: CASSVGGQSYEQYF. In nucleotides, the CDR3 is TGTGCCAGCAGCGTAGGGGGACAGTCCTACGAGCAGTACTTC.

The chain uses TRBV9 and TRBJ1-1; D gene unclear. Germline V gene data show CDR1 as SGDLS and CDR2 as YYNGEE. V lost 2 bases to trimming and J lost 4 bases, with 9 bases between them. The length of the CDR3 is 13 residues. In DNA, the CDR3 is TGTGCCAGCAGCGTCCTTGGGCCCACTGAAGCTTTCTTT. As protein: CASSVLGPTEAFF. The full variable domain, completed using reference TRBV9 and TRBJ1-1, is DSGVTQTPKHLITATGQRVTLRCSPRSGDLSVYWYQQSLDQGLQFLIQYYNGEERAKGNILERFSAQQFPDLHSELNLSSLELGDSALYFCASSVLGPTEAFFGQGTRLTVV.

The chain uses TRBV9 and TRBJ1-2; possible D gene TRBD1, 6 bases. Per the germline V gene, CDR1 is SGDLS and CDR2 is YYNGEE. Trimming stripped 7 bases from V and 2 bases from J, with 12 bases between. The CDR3 loop spans 13 amino acids. CDR3 bases: TGTGCCAGCTACAACAGGGAGAACTATGGCTACACCTTC. It translates to CASYNRENYGYTF.

V is TRBV20-1 and J is TRBJ1-2; no clear D. With 3 bases removed from V and 4 bases from J, the gap between germline ends came to 9 bases. The CDR3 consists of 12 residues. Germline CDR1 reads DFQATT; CDR2 reads SNEGSKA (reference sequence). The CDR3 sequence is CSASRQIYGYTF. The CDR3 DNA follows: TGCAGTGCTAGTCGTCAGATCTATGGCTACACCTTC.

V is TRBV9 and J is TRBJ2-1; 11 bases line up with TRBD2. CDR3 size: 17 residues. CDR1 and CDR2 from the germline V gene are SGDLS and YYNGEE. V lost 3 bases, J lost 0 bases, and 5 bases stayed unmatched. The DNA for the CDR3 is TGTGCCAGCAGCGCGCGCACTAGCGGGAGCTCCTACAATGAGCAGTTCTTC. Encoded protein: CASSARTSGSSYNEQFF.

This chain uses TRBV20-1 with TRBJ2-3; the match to TRBD2 covers 10 bases. The CDR3 covers 16 residues. After removal of 3 bases from V and 2 bases from J, the junction contained 8 bases not matched to a gene. Germline V gene sequence: CDR1 DFQATT, CDR2 SNEGSKA (reference sequence). CDR3 protein: CSASKASGSPTDTQYF. The CDR3 coding sequence is TGCAGTGCTAGTAAGGCTAGCGGGAGTCCCACAGATACGCAGTATTTT.

The genes are TRBV7-2 and TRBJ2-7; TRBD1 aligns across 8 bases. Germline assignment: CDR1 SGHTA and CDR2 FQGNSA. V lost 5 bases, J lost 7 bases, and 10 bases stayed unmatched. The CDR3 loop spans 14 amino acids. CDR3 amino acids: CASSLLGRTGEQYF. CDR3 bases: TGTGCCAGCAGCCTCCTTGGGCGGACAGGGGAGCAGTACTTC.

In DNA form, the CDR3 reads TGCGCCAGCCGCCTCCCTAGCGGAGGCGGAGAGACCCAGTACTTC. Protein product: CASRLPSGGGETQYF. The V and J genes are TRBV5-1 and TRBJ2-5; 7 bases fit TRBD2. The CDR3 covers 15 residues. The ends lost 7 bases at V and 4 bases at J; junction bases unmatched: 13. CDR1 is SGHRS and CDR2 is YFSETQ in the germline V gene.

The rearrangement uses TRBV9 and TRBJ1-1; perhaps TRBD1 as D (6 bases). Germline V gene lookup returns CDR1 SGDLS and CDR2 YYNGEE. The V and J ends lost 1 base and 6 bases respectively, with 10 bases between them. The CDR3 is 13 residues long. CDR3 sequence reads: CASSVSRGAEAFF. The CDR3 nucleotides read TGTGCCAGCAGCGTAAGCAGGGGTGCTGAAGCTTTCTTT.

The CDR3 is CASSPRRGNYGYTF. In DNA, the CDR3 is TGTGCCAGCAGCCCCCGCAGGGGTAACTATGGCTACACCTTC. The chain recombines TRBV3-1 (or the pseudogene TRBV3-2) with TRBJ1-2; the D gene is possibly TRBD1 (6 bases). Per germline, CDR1 LGHDT and CDR2 YNNKEL (reference sequence). V was pared by 4 bases and J by 1 base, with 10 bases between. CDR3 length: 14 amino acids.

This clone occurred once. This rearrangement joins TRBV2 to TRBJ2-7, with D tentatively TRBD1 (5 bases). With 4 bases removed from V and 6 bases from J, the gap between germline ends came to 13 bases. The CDR3 loop spans 13 amino acids. Germline V lookup: CDR1 SNHLY, CDR2 FYNNEI. The CDR3 region is CASSVVTQGEQYF. The CDR3 DNA reads TGTGCCAGCAGTGTTGTTACTCAGGGCGAGCAGTACTTC.

The V and J genes are TRBV18 and TRBJ1-2, with TRBD1 as a possible D gene (5 bases). V shed 4 bases and J shed 8 bases, with 17 bases lying between them. The germline gives CDR1 KGHSH, CDR2 LQKENI. The CDR3 is 14 amino acids. The CDR3 protein is CASSQLSTDLGYTF. CDR3 DNA: TGTGCCAGCTCACAACTATCGACAGACTTAGGCTACACCTTC.

This clone was seen a single time. The chain uses TRBV4-2 and TRBJ1-5; weak D call: TRBD1 (6 bases). Germline V gene data show CDR1 as LGHNA and CDR2 as YNFKEQ. With 5 bases removed from V and 3 bases from J, the gap between germline ends came to 17 bases. The CDR3 totals 16 residues. In DNA, the CDR3 is TGTGCCAGCAGCATCACAGGGCCGTTTGACAATCAGCCCCAGCATTTT. Its translation is CASSITGPFDNQPQHF.

The count of this clone is one. This chain connects TRBV5-1 to TRBJ1-6; 7 positions agree with TRBD1. The trim removed 0 bases at V and 9 bases at J, leaving 9 bases unmatched. CDR3 length equals 16 residues. In germline, CDR1 is SGHRS, CDR2 YFSETQ. The CDR3 is CASSLDSGGNSSPLHF. DNA for the CDR3: TGCGCCAGCAGCTTGGATTCAGGGGGGAATTCTTCACCCCTCCACTTT.

The chain joins TRBV9 to TRBJ2-2; 7 nucleotides agree with TRBD1. The V segment lost 0 bases and the J segment 2 bases; nucleotides outside the gene matches: 7. Germline values: CDR1 SGDLS, CDR2 YYNGEE. This CDR3 has 17 amino acids. The CDR3 nucleotides are TGTGCCAGCAGCGTAGATCGGGACAGATATAACACCGGGGAGCTGTTTTTT. This translates into CASSVDRDRYNTGELFF.

This sequence joins TRBV5-5 and TRBJ1-4; 8 bases line up with TRBD1. CDR3 length: 16 amino acids. J gave up 6 bases and V 7 bases, and 14 bases lay outside the gene matches. Germline CDR1 reads SGHKS; CDR2 reads YYEKEE (reference sequence). The CDR3 nucleotides read TGTGCCAGCCTCCCTCGCGGACAGGGTATCGATGAAAAACTGTTTTTT. Its protein product is CASLPRGQGIDEKLFF.

The chain employs TRBV28 and TRBJ1-2; D perhaps matches TRBD1 (6 bases). The CDR3 totals 12 residues. Trimming removed 4 bases at V and 6 bases at J, with 9 bases between. Germline-derived CDR1 and CDR2 are MDHEN and SYDVKM. This CDR3 is CASSWGLNGYTF. The DNA for the CDR3 is TGTGCCAGCAGTTGGGGGCTAAATGGCTACACCTTC.

The rearrangement links TRBV19 to TRBJ2-7, with TRBD2 matching 7 bases. Germline loops: CDR1 LNHDA, CDR2 SQIVND (reference sequence). After removal of 1 base from V and 1 base from J, the junction contained 4 bases not matched to a gene. The CDR3 spans 15 residues. The CDR3 here is CASSIVEGLSYEQYF. The CDR3 DNA reads as TGTGCCAGTAGTATAGTAGAGGGACTATCCTACGAGCAGTACTTC.

The V gene is TRBV5-1, the J gene TRBJ1-1, with TRBD1 matching over 8 bases. V was pared by 2 bases and J by 4 bases, with 7 bases of the junction left unmatched. From germline, CDR1 is SGHRS and CDR2 YFSETQ. The CDR3 runs to 15 residues. The CDR3 loop reads CASSLNGQGGTEAFF. Here the CDR3 DNA reads TGCGCCAGCAGCTTAAATGGACAGGGCGGCACTGAAGCTTTCTTT.

J is TRBJ2-3 and V is TRBV3-1 (or the pseudogene TRBV3-2), with D perhaps TRBD1 (5 bases). This CDR3 is built from 14 residues. Looked up from germline, CDR1 is LGHDT and CDR2 is YNNKEL (reference sequence). Trimming took 0 bases from V and 6 from J, leaving 10 bases between them. CDR3 nucleotides: TGTGCCAGCAGCCAAGAGGAAAAGGGGGATACGCAGTATTTT. It encodes CASSQEEKGDTQYF.